This T cell receptor beta chain emerged from a study of control samples from healthy donors and cancer patients. Here immunoSEQ multiplex PCR was the method, and the copy in TCRdb shows in-frame clones only, minus some. The data show under 80,000 clones, 94% seen once. This CDR3 is 13 amino acids long. From germline, CDR1 is SGHTA and CDR2 FQGNSA. V lost 3 bases and J 2 bases, leaving 7 bases between the germline ends. Material for sequencing was blood. The TCR sequence derives from a woman aged 40-49 years in good health. The genes are TRBV7-2 and TRBJ1-2; D is perhaps TRBD1 (5 bases). This CDR3 reads CASSFGGNYGYTF. The CDR3, as DNA: TGTGCCAGCAGCTTTGGGGGGAACTATGGCTACACCTTC.